There are a few counts of the clone carrying this T cell receptor beta chain. Its antigen is not known. These data belong to a study of beta chain features in type 1 diabetes. Findings and caveats of the study: HLA effects on TCRB rearrangement stayed unresolved here.

TCRB transcripts that were expressed got sequenced, as all of the isolated RNA had been reverse transcribed. This table comes from immunoSEQ multiplex PCR, and its TCRdb copy is limited to in-frame clones, with some not included. Of some 900,000 clones in the sample, roughly 15% were seen once. Germline assignment: CDR1 SEHNR and CDR2 FQNEAQ (reference sequence). V gave up 5 bases and J gave up 0 bases, with 10 bases separating them. This CDR3 spans 14 amino acids. This receptor was obtained from a woman younger than 35 in good health. Source material: naive CD4+ T cells from blood. This chain joins TRBV7-9 and TRBJ1-2; D gene ambiguous. The CDR3 region is CASSPSLANYGYTF. The DNA of the CDR3 is TGTGCCAGCAGCCCATCCTTAGCTAACTATGGCTACACCTTC.